A single sample gave rise to the 30 T cell receptor beta chains below, sequenced in a study of blood T cell repertoires in COVID-19. The assay was immunoSEQ multiplex PCR, and TCRdb's table has in-frame clones only and misses some. The sample yields some 80,000 clones, approximately 90% seen once. The sample was peripheral blood. The receptors were gathered from a woman older than 75 with active or convalescent COVID-19.

A few counts support this clone. The genes are TRBV15 and TRBJ2-4; TRBD2 is a possible D gene (6 bases). The CDR3 is 14 amino acids. In germline, CDR1 is LNHNV, CDR2 YYDKDF (reference sequence). V was clipped by 3 bases and J by 10 bases, with 16 bases between them. The CDR3 spells CATSRKGLQTIQYF. The CDR3 DNA reads as TGTGCCACCAGCAGGAAGGGACTCCAAACGATTCAGTACTTC.

V is TRBV7-2 and J is TRBJ1-1; D is unclear. The V and J ends lost 3 bases and 0 bases respectively, with 8 bases between them. In germline, CDR1 is SGHTA, CDR2 FQGNSA. The CDR3 length is 14 residues. The CDR3 DNA follows: TGTGCCAGCAGCTTGCCAGGCATGAACACTGAAGCTTTCTTT. The encoded protein is CASSLPGMNTEAFF. The complete variable domain, with remaining parts taken from reference TRBV7-2 and TRBJ1-1, reads GAGVSQSPSNKVTEKGKDVELRCDPISGHTALYWYRQSLGQGLEFLIYFQGNSAPDKSGLPSDRFSAERTGGSVSTLTIQRTQQEDSAVYLCASSLPGMNTEAFFGQGTRLTVV.

The chain employs TRBV11-2 and TRBJ2-3, with 11 bases that match TRBD2. Germline loops: CDR1 SGHAT, CDR2 FQNNGV. The CDR3 contains 18 residues. V trimming: 1 base; J trimming: 6 bases; junction bases outside the gene matches: 12. CDR3 protein: CASSLVALSGGARDTQYF. The CDR3 nucleotides are TGTGCCAGCAGCTTAGTAGCGCTTAGCGGGGGGGCTCGCGATACGCAGTATTTT.

The J gene is TRBJ2-7, the V gene TRBV7-9; maybe TRBD2 (6 bases). The germline gives CDR1 SEHNR, CDR2 FQNEAQ (reference sequence). CDR3 size: 15 residues. The germline V and J ends were trimmed by 1 base and 2 bases, with 12 bases remaining between them. For the CDR3, the DNA is TGTGCCAGCAGCTTAGAGGCGGGACCGGCCTACGAGCAGTACTTC. This translates into CASSLEAGPAYEQYF.

This chain links TRBV6-5 with TRBJ2-7; TRBD2 agrees at 7 bases. The germline CDR1 and CDR2 sequences are MNHEY and SVGAGI. The CDR3 spans 15 residues. The ends lost 7 bases at V and 5 bases at J; junction bases unmatched: 14. CDR3 nucleotides: TGTGCCAGCAAGAATGAGCGGGGCCCTCCTAACGAGCAGTACTTC. Encoded protein: CASKNERGPPNEQYF.

This clone was observed a handful of times. V and J are TRBV19 and TRBJ2-1; 9 bases line up with TRBD1. V was clipped by 5 bases and J by 6 bases; unmatched bases: 11. This CDR3 contains 16 residues. CDR1 LNHDA and CDR2 SQIVND come from the germline V gene (reference sequence). CDR3 sequence reads: CASSPTGTGRRNEQFF. The CDR3 DNA is TGTGCCAGTAGTCCGACCGGGACAGGGCGGCGCAATGAGCAGTTCTTC.

Comments on this clone: Sequence at one end of the junction differs from germline and may be a read error. The chain uses TRBV7-2 and TRBJ2-5, with D possibly matching TRBD2 (6 bases). CDR3 length: 14 residues. Germline lookup yields CDR1 SGHTA and CDR2 FQGNSA. DNA of the CDR3: TGTGCCAGCAGCTTGGGCGGGGACCAAAAGACCCAGTACTTC. Encoded protein: CASSLGGDQKTQYF.

The rearrangement links TRBV27 to TRBJ2-5; 8 nucleotides match TRBD2. V shed 5 bases, J shed 7 bases, and the junction held 12 bases outside the gene matches. The V gene's germline CDR1 is MNHEY and CDR2 SMNVEV (reference sequence). The CDR3 is made up of 15 amino acids. CDR3 residues: CASSPPGLGLATQYF. Here the CDR3 DNA reads TGTGCCAGCAGTCCACCGGGACTAGGGCTCGCGACCCAGTACTTC.

The chain is built from TRBV11-3 and TRBJ2-3; TRBD1 aligns across 10 bases. Germline CDR1 SGHNT, CDR2 YENEEA. Trimming at V came to 5 bases and at J to 4 bases, leaving 6 bases not matched to a gene. The CDR3 loop spans 15 amino acids. The CDR3 spells CASSRQGARADTQYF. The CDR3 bases are TGTGCCAGCAGCCGACAGGGGGCAAGGGCAGATACGCAGTATTTT.

Written as DNA, the CDR3 is TGTGCCACCAGCAGAGACCAGACAGGGAGCAATCAGCCCCAGCATTTT. Translating it yields CATSRDQTGSNQPQHF. The V gene is TRBV15, the J gene TRBJ1-5, with 7 bases lining up with TRBD1. The CDR3 loop spans 16 amino acids. The trim removed 0 bases at V and 1 base at J, leaving 3 bases unmatched. Per the germline V gene, CDR1 is LNHNV and CDR2 is YYDKDF (reference sequence).

This clone appeared a single time. V usage is TRBV6-5 and J usage is TRBJ1-3, with no clear D. V lost 0 bases and J 0 bases, leaving 6 bases between the germline ends. The length of the CDR3 is 15 residues. Germline V gene data show CDR1 as MNHEY and CDR2 as SVGAGI. The CDR3 DNA is TGTGCCAGCAGTTACTCCCGACACTCTGGAAACACCATATATTTT. Residues: CASSYSRHSGNTIYF.

CDR3 DNA: TGTGCCAGCAGCTTGGAATCGGGACAGGATCAGCCCCAGCATTTT. Protein sequence: CASSLESGQDQPQHF. The chain uses TRBV5-4 and TRBJ1-5; 8 positions match TRBD1. The CDR3 loop spans 15 amino acids. V was pared by 0 bases and J by 5 bases, with 4 bases of the junction left unmatched. The germline gives CDR1 SGHNT, CDR2 YYREEE (reference sequence).

The chain carries TRBV4-2 and TRBJ1-5, with 8 bases identical to TRBD1. After removal of 1 base from V and 5 bases from J, the junction contained 4 bases not matched to a gene. Germline lookup yields CDR1 LGHNA and CDR2 YNFKEQ. CDR3 size: 15 residues. CDR3: CASSQVGTGYQPQHF. As DNA, the CDR3 is TGTGCCAGCAGCCAAGTGGGGACAGGTTATCAGCCCCAGCATTTT.

The CDR3 bases are TGTGCCAGCACCCAGGGGGTGTCCGGAAAACTGTTTTTT. It translates to CASTQGVSGKLFF. This chain links TRBV12-3 or TRBV12-4 with TRBJ1-4, with 7 bases that match TRBD1. J gave up 10 bases and V 7 bases, and 9 bases lay outside the gene matches. CDR3 size: 13 residues.

The chain carries TRBV21-1 and TRBJ1-2. TRBV21-1 corresponds to a pseudogene. The CDR3 sequence is 12 residues long. CDR3 sequence: CASSKRRNGYTF. The CDR3 nucleotides are TGTGCCAGCAGCAAAAGGAGAAATGGCTACACCTTC.

The chain has TRBV9 and TRBJ1-3; D uncertain. CDR1 is SGDLS and CDR2 is YYNGEE in the germline V gene. CDR3 size: 17 residues. Trimming removed 0 bases from V and 7 bases from J, with 20 bases in between. The DNA for the CDR3 is TGTGCCAGCAGCGTAGGTGACGCGGGCGGCGTAGGGAACACCATATATTTT. Its protein is CASSVGDAGGVGNTIYF. Variable domain in full (rest from reference TRBV9 and TRBJ1-3): DSGVTQTPKHLITATGQRVTLRCSPRSGDLSVYWYQQSLDQGLQFLIQYYNGEERAKGNILERFSAQQFPDLHSELNLSSLELGDSALYFCASSVGDAGGVGNTIYFGEGSWLTVV.

The chain couples TRBV7-6 to TRBJ1-1; 9 nucleotides align to TRBD1. Germline lookup yields CDR1 SGHVS and CDR2 FNYEAQ. The CDR3 has 16 amino acids. J lost 1 base, V lost 0 bases, and 3 bases had no gene match. CDR3 bases: TGTGCCAGCAGCTTAGCCCCGGGACAGGGGAACACTGAAGCTTTCTTT. Its protein product is CASSLAPGQGNTEAFF. The entire variable domain, with the rest obtained from reference TRBV7-6 and TRBJ1-1, is as follows: GAGVSQSPRYKVTKRGQDVALRCDPISGHVSLYWYRQALGQGPEFLTYFNYEAQQDKSGLPNDRFSAERPEGSISTLTIQRTEQRDSAMYRCASSLAPGQGNTEAFFGQGTRLTVV.

In its sample, this clone was seen once. J is TRBJ1-2 and V is TRBV5-1; 9 nucleotides agree with TRBD1. This CDR3 comprises 15 residues. Germline V CDR1 and CDR2: SGHRS, YFSETQ. J was trimmed by 7 bases and V by 0 bases; bases with no gene match: 7. CDR3 sequence: CASSLGDRDHRGYTF. CDR3 DNA: TGCGCCAGCAGCTTGGGGGACAGGGATCACCGTGGCTACACCTTC.

The rearrangement joins TRBV28 to TRBJ2-7; perhaps TRBD2 as D (7 bases). The CDR3 runs 16 residues. Trimming shortened V by 7 bases and J by 2 bases, and 21 bases separated the two germline ends. Germline CDR1 MDHEN, CDR2 SYDVKM. The CDR3 sequence is CASIAPRGSGPYEQYF. The CDR3 region has the DNA TGTGCCAGCATCGCACCCAGGGGTAGCGGGCCCTACGAGCAGTACTTC.

The rearrangement joins TRBV3-1 (or the pseudogene TRBV3-2) to TRBJ1-2; TRBD1 matches 10 bases. This CDR3 comprises 14 residues. Trimming at V came to 4 bases and at J to 8 bases, leaving 7 bases not matched to a gene. The germline CDR1 and CDR2 sequences are LGHDT and YNNKEL (reference sequence). The CDR3 DNA is TGTGCCAGCAGCCGGGACAGGGGAGGTGGAGGCTACACCTTC. Its protein is CASSRDRGGGGYTF.

This rearrangement joins TRBV2 to TRBJ1-2; D may be TRBD1 (6 bases). Trimming stripped 6 bases from V and 6 bases from J, with 20 bases between. Germline CDR1 and CDR2: SNHLY and FYNNEI. This CDR3 spans 15 amino acids. In DNA form, the CDR3 reads TGTGCCAGCAGCCGCGATATCCAGGGGAACAATGGCTACACCTTC. Translation: CASSRDIQGNNGYTF. The full variable domain, completed using reference TRBV2 and TRBJ1-2, is EPEVTQTPSHQVTQMGQEVILRCVPISNHLYFYWYRQILGQKVEFLVSFYNNEISEKSEIFDDQFSVERPDGSNFTLKIRSTKLEDSAMYFCASSRDIQGNNGYTFGSGTRLTVV.

V usage is TRBV28 and J usage is TRBJ2-7, with 7 bases identical to TRBD2. The germline V gene has CDR1 MDHEN and CDR2 SYDVKM. The CDR3 consists of 14 residues. V gave up 9 bases and J gave up 3 bases; unmatched junction bases: 11. CDR3 sequence: CASLLGTNSYEQYF. The CDR3 DNA is TGTGCCAGTCTCCTCGGGACTAACAGCTACGAGCAGTACTTC.

The chain has TRBV7-2 and TRBJ2-3, with TRBD2 matching 11 bases. Germline V CDR1 and CDR2: SGHTA, FQGNSA. This CDR3 is built from 16 residues. J was trimmed by 3 bases and V by 8 bases; bases with no gene match: 10. As DNA, the CDR3 is TGTGCCAGCTCGGTAGCGGGAGGGTGGGGGACAGATACGCAGTATTTT. This codes for CASSVAGGWGTDTQYF.

The rearrangement joins TRBV2 to TRBJ2-5, with D possibly matching TRBD1 (7 bases). The CDR3 runs 15 residues. Germline V gives CDR1 SNHLY, CDR2 FYNNEI. Trimming left V 6 bases short and J 4 bases short, with 18 bases between. The CDR3 region is CASRATGAGGETQYF. CDR3 DNA sequence: TGTGCCAGCAGGGCTACAGGGGCCGGGGGAGAGACCCAGTACTTC.

There are many counts of this clone. The chain employs TRBV7-9 and TRBJ2-7, with 10 nucleotides matching TRBD1. This CDR3 has 16 amino acids. With 3 bases clipped from V and 3 bases from J, the junction kept 8 bases outside the gene matches. Germline V CDR1 and CDR2: SEHNR, FQNEAQ (reference sequence). The CDR3 nucleotides read TGTGCCAGCAGCTTCGCTCTACGGACAGGGGGCTACGAGCAGTACTTC. Its translation: CASSFALRTGGYEQYF.

This clone was picked up one time. This chain connects TRBV2 to TRBJ2-1, with TRBD2 as a possible D gene (5 bases). Deletions cut 6 bases from V and 1 base from J, with 10 bases between. Germline lookup yields CDR1 SNHLY and CDR2 FYNNEI. This CDR3 contains 14 residues. DNA of the CDR3: TGTGCCAGCAGAGACACGGGATCCTACAATGAGCAGTTCTTC. It translates to CASRDTGSYNEQFF.

CDR3 loop: CASSSDRDTEAFF. The CDR3 bases are TGTGCCAGTAGCTCGGACAGGGACACTGAAGCTTTCTTT. The J gene is TRBJ1-1, the V gene TRBV19; 8 nucleotides line up with TRBD1. There are 13 residues in the CDR3. The germline gives CDR1 LNHDA, CDR2 SQIVND (reference sequence). Trimming cost V 6 bases and J 3 bases; bases outside gene matches: 3.

V is TRBV5-5 and J is TRBJ2-2; no clear D gene. The CDR3 has 14 amino acids. Germline V lookup: CDR1 SGHKS, CDR2 YYEKEE (reference sequence). The germline V and J ends were trimmed by 0 bases and 6 bases, with 9 bases remaining between them. This CDR3 reads CASSLGRMAGELFF. The CDR3 nucleotides are TGTGCCAGCAGCTTGGGCAGGATGGCCGGGGAGCTGTTTTTT.

A word on this clone: One junction end does not reproduce the germline sequence, and a read error may be involved. The chain carries TRBV11-2 and TRBJ2-7; D call uncertain. The germline V gene has CDR1 SGHAT and CDR2 FQNNGV. CDR3 length: 14 amino acids. CDR3 residues: CASNLDLASYEQYF. DNA of the CDR3: TGTGCCAGCAACTTAGATCTCGCGTCCTACGAGCAGTACTTC.

This clone appeared a single time. J is TRBJ2-1 and V is TRBV28; 10 bases line up with TRBD2. CDR3 size: 13 residues. Unmatched junction bases numbered 4, after V lost 10 bases and J lost 4 bases. The germline V gene has CDR1 MDHEN and CDR2 SYDVKM. CDR3 residues: CATLAGDYNEQFF. The CDR3 coding sequence is TGTGCCACCCTAGCGGGGGATTACAATGAGCAGTTCTTC.